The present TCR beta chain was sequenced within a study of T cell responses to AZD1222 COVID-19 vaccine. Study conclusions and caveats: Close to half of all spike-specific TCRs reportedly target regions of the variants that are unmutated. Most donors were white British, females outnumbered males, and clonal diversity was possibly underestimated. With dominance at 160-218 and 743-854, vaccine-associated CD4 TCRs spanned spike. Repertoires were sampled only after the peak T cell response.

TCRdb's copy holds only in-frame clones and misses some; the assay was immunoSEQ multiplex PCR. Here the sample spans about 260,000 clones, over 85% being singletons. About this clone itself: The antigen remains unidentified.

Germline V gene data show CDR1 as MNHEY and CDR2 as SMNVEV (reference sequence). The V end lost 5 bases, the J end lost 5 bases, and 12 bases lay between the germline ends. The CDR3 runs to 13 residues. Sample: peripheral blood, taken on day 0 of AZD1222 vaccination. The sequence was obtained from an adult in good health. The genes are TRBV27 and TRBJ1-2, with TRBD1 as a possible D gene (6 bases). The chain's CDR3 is CASSQGRGYGYTF. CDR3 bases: TGTGCCAGCAGTCAAGGCAGGGGTTATGGCTACACCTTC.